This T cell receptor beta chain was obtained from a study of shared clonotypes between healthy human individuals. Overall study results and limits: Non-shared clonotypes displayed generation probabilities falling below those of clonotypes present in all four donors. Clonotype sharing levels among donors were expected to vary with sequencing depth.

In the case of this clone: Its target is unknown.

Sequencing used immunoSEQ multiplex PCR; TCRdb keeps in-frame clones, though not all of them. The sample has about 1.5 million clones; 95% to 99% are singletons. In the CD4+ fraction, cells were divided into CD45RA+ naive and CD45RA-negative memory subsets. The sequence derives from a man aged 30 to 39 in good health. Sequenced sample: naive CD4+ T cells sorted from blood. The sample's subset: CD45RA+ positively selected.

CDR3 in DNA: TGTGCCAGCAGCTTAGAACAGGGGTACGAGCAGTACTTC. Translation: CASSLEQGYEQYF. The chain uses TRBV7-2 and TRBJ2-7, with 7 bases identical to TRBD1. Germline V CDR1 and CDR2: SGHTA, FQGNSA. The CDR3 is 13 residues long. Trimming took 1 base from V and 4 from J; bases not matched to a gene: 1.